These 13 T cell receptor beta chains were all obtained from the same sample, sequenced in a study of CD8+ T cells in alopecia areata. Treatment described: oral pan-JAK inhibitor, 5-10 mg twice daily. Sequencing used cDNA as its template, made by extracting RNA and reverse transcribing it. Data came from immunoSEQ multiplex PCR; TCRdb stores just in-frame clones and leaves some out. The top ten clones hold approximately 3.4% of a sample with some 200,000 clones, 45% to 65% of them seen once. The input for sequencing was CD4+ T cells sorted from blood, taken at week 4, from a patient treated with tofacitinib. Receptors originate from a human donor with alopecia areata.

The rearrangement joins TRBV25-1 to TRBJ2-5, with D hard to call. The V end lost 1 base, the J end lost 7 bases, and 22 bases lay between the germline ends. Per germline, CDR1 MGHDK and CDR2 SYGVNS. CDR3 length equals 17 residues. The CDR3 DNA is TGTGCCAGCAGTGAATTGTTCCCCTTAACTACATACGGGACCCAGTACTTC. Translating it yields CASSELFPLTTYGTQYF.

This chain links TRBV30 with TRBJ2-7; possible D gene TRBD2, 7 bases. Germline CDR1 reads GTSNPN; CDR2 reads SVGIG (reference sequence). The CDR3 runs 15 residues. V was pared by 1 base and J by 4 bases, with 17 bases between. The CDR3 region has the DNA TGTGCCTGGAGTGCCGGGGGGCTCATGGGTTACGAGCAGTACTTC. Encoded protein: CAWSAGGLMGYEQYF.

This chain joins TRBV30 and TRBJ2-7, with D possibly TRBD2 on 5 matching bases. The CDR3 extends over 15 amino acids. Trimming removed 0 bases at V and 3 bases at J, with 15 bases between. Germline CDR1 reads GTSNPN; CDR2 reads SVGIG (reference sequence). The CDR3, as DNA: TGTGCCTGGAGTGTACGGACTCGGGCCCGCTACGAGCAGTACTTC. It translates to CAWSVRTRARYEQYF.

This sequence joins TRBV30 and TRBJ1-4; TRBD1 aligns across 8 bases. Germline trimming cut 4 bases from V and 5 bases from J; bases unmatched to any gene: 15. Germline V gene lookup returns CDR1 GTSNPN and CDR2 SVGIG (reference sequence). The CDR3 is made up of 17 amino acids. DNA for the CDR3: TGTGCCTGGACTCCCCCGGGGTGGACAGGGAAGAATGAAAAACTGTTTTTT. It is translated as CAWTPPGWTGKNEKLFF.

This clone was detected a few times. This chain uses TRBV29-1 with TRBJ2-1, with 7 positions matching TRBD1. The V and J ends lost 7 bases and 6 bases, in that order; junction bases with no gene match: 9. Germline-derived CDR1 and CDR2 are SQVTM and ANQGSEA. This CDR3 region has 13 residues. The CDR3 reads CSANRGIGNEQFF. As DNA, the CDR3 is TGCAGCGCCAACAGGGGTATCGGCAATGAGCAGTTCTTC.

The chain has TRBV7-2 and TRBJ2-5; no firm D call. V was clipped by 0 bases and J by 5 bases, with 10 bases between them. The CDR3 loop spans 14 amino acids. CDR1 SGHTA and CDR2 FQGNSA come from the germline V gene. The CDR3 spells CASSLAVVGETQYF. In DNA form, the CDR3 reads TGTGCCAGCAGCTTAGCGGTTGTGGGGGAGACCCAGTACTTC.

The chain combines TRBV30 with TRBJ2-5, with 7 nucleotides matching TRBD1. The V gene end was trimmed by 1 base and the J gene end by 5 bases; junction bases not matched to a gene: 4. The CDR3 spans 13 residues. Germline V gene lookup returns CDR1 GTSNPN and CDR2 SVGIG (reference sequence). The CDR3 region is CAWSGDSRETQYF. The DNA for the CDR3 is TGTGCCTGGAGTGGGGACAGTCGGGAGACCCAGTACTTC.

This clone was seen only once. The chain employs TRBV29-1 and TRBJ2-5, with 7 bases that match TRBD1. The germline gives CDR1 SQVTM, CDR2 ANQGSEA. Unmatched junction bases numbered 5, after V lost 6 bases and J lost 4 bases. The CDR3 covers 12 residues. CDR3 coding DNA: TGCAGCGTACAGGGGTTTGGAGAGACCCAGTACTTC. This codes for CSVQGFGETQYF.

The rearrangement links TRBV2 to TRBJ1-2, with D tentatively TRBD1 (5 bases). The CDR3 contains 14 residues. The V end lost 5 bases, the J end lost 1 base, and 11 bases lay between the germline ends. Germline V gene lookup returns CDR1 SNHLY and CDR2 FYNNEI. CDR3: CASSPGTDNYGYTF. The CDR3 coding sequence is TGTGCCAGCAGTCCCGGGACGGATAACTATGGCTACACCTTC.

The V and J genes are TRBV9 and TRBJ2-3; D gene ambiguous. Germline V gene data show CDR1 as SGDLS and CDR2 as YYNGEE. This CDR3 contains 15 residues. Trimming removed 3 bases at V and 0 bases at J, with 11 bases between. The CDR3 DNA follows: TGTGCCAGCAGCGCGCTCCAGAGTAGCACAGATACGCAGTATTTT. This gives the protein CASSALQSSTDTQYF.

The J gene is TRBJ1-1, the V gene TRBV4-1; D gene unclear. Between the trimmed V and J ends, which lost 3 bases and 4 bases, there was a span of 9 bases. CDR1 is MGHRA and CDR2 is YSYEKL in the germline V gene. This CDR3 has 13 amino acids. CDR3 region: CASSHPFSTEAFF. The CDR3 DNA sequence: TGCGCCAGCAGCCATCCCTTTAGCACTGAAGCTTTCTTT.

This rearrangement joins TRBV7-2 to TRBJ2-5; possibly TRBD2 for D (7 bases). The V gene lost 10 bases and the J gene lost 9 bases, with 24 bases spanning the gap. The V gene's germline CDR1 is SGHTA and CDR2 FQGNSA. The CDR3 is made up of 14 amino acids. Here the CDR3 reads CATRDPGGPGAQYF. The CDR3 nucleotides read TGTGCCACCCGCGATCCGGGGGGCCCTGGGGCCCAGTACTTC.

The chain combines TRBV5-1 with TRBJ1-2; D might be TRBD1 (5 bases). This CDR3 region has 13 residues. Trimming left V 4 bases short and J 6 bases short, with 13 bases between. The germline V gene has CDR1 SGHRS and CDR2 YFSETQ. In DNA, the CDR3 is TGCGCCAGCAGCCGGGGAGACAGAAATGGCTACACCTTC. Translation gives CASSRGDRNGYTF.